The rows below give T cell receptor beta chains drawn from one sample of a study of early T cells in non-severe SARS-CoV-2 infection. MiXCR was run by TCRdb on the 5' RACE reads, yielding one entry per CDR3 protein. Here the sample spans approximately 70,000 distinct CDR3 sequences, over 10% being singletons. Specimen: whole blood, collected at baseline. The receptors here all came from an adult who was a healthcare worker with PCR-confirmed SARS-CoV-2 infection or an uninfected control (not recorded which). CDR3s include the opening cysteine and the closing phenylalanine or tryptophan. A D gene is named only where the DNA matches it firmly. A row's size may be missing; if present it is once, few, many or a size class.

length	V	J	D	size	DNA	CDR3
15	TRBV20-1	TRBJ2-3	TRBD1	NA	TGCAGTGCTAGAGCTACGGGACAGGGAACAGATACGCAGTATTTT	CSARATGQGTDTQYF
15	TRBV7-2	TRBJ2-7	TRBD2	many	TGTGCCAGCAGCTTAGCTAGCGGGAGGGCCGGTGAGCAGTACTTC	CASSLASGRAGEQYF
16	TRBV5-1	TRBJ2-3	NA	many	TGCGCCAGCAGCTTCGCCTTAGCTCGTAACACAGATACGCAGTATTTT	CASSFALARNTDTQYF
17	TRBV7-2	TRBJ2-1	TRBD2	many	TGTGCCAGCAGCTTAGTATGGAGCGGGAGTAGTTCCAATGAGCAGTTCTTC	CASSLVWSGSSSNEQFF
13	TRBV29-1	TRBJ2-4	NA	NA	TGCAGCGTGGCAGGGTCGGAGAGGGCCATTCAGTACTTC	CSVAGSERAIQYF
15	TRBV7-9	TRBJ2-2	TRBD2	few	TGTGCCAGCAGCTTACCTAGCGGGAGAACCGGGGAGCTGTTTTTT	CASSLPSGRTGELFF
12	TRBV29-1	TRBJ1-1	NA	NA	TGCAGCGCTCAGGGGACGAACACTGAAGCTTTCTTT	CSAQGTNTEAFF
14	TRBV3-1	TRBJ2-5	NA	NA	TGTGCCAGCAGCCAAGATAGTGTCCAAGAGACCCAGTACTTC	CASSQDSVQETQYF
18	TRBV27	TRBJ2-6	NA	NA	TGTGCCAGCAGCGACTTAGGACGGGGCAGCTCTGGGGCCAACGTCCTGACTTTC	CASSDLGRGSSGANVLTF
13	TRBV7-3	TRBJ1-1	NA	NA	TGTGCCAGCAGCTATACAGAGGGCACTGAAGCTTTCTTT	CASSYTEGTEAFF
15	TRBV2	TRBJ1-1	NA	NA	TGTGCCAGCAGTGATTTGGGCCAGGGGAACACTGAAGCTTTCTTT	CASSDLGQGNTEAFF
16	TRBV29-1	TRBJ2-1	TRBD2	NA	TGCAGCGTTGATCCCCCAGTAGCGGGTCTTTACAATGAGCAGTTCTTC	CSVDPPVAGLYNEQFF
19	TRBV18	TRBJ2-1	TRBD2	NA	TGTGCCAGCTCACCCCACGCGGGGGGCCGTCCAAACTACTACAATGAGCAGTTCTTC	CASSPHAGGRPNYYNEQFF
14	TRBV15	TRBJ2-5	TRBD1	many	TGTGCCACCAGCAGAAACAGGGGAGCAGAGACCCAGTACTTC	CATSRNRGAETQYF
17	TRBV27	TRBJ1-4	TRBD1	few	TGTGCCAGCAGTTTACGATACTCCGGGACAGGGAGCGAAAAACTGTTTTTT	CASSLRYSGTGSEKLFF
13	TRBV9	TRBJ2-3	NA	few	TGTGCCAGCAGCCCACCGTGGGCAGATACGCAGTATTTT	CASSPPWADTQYF
15	TRBV7-9	TRBJ2-7	TRBD1	few	TGTGCCAGCAGCTTTAAGGGGACAGGGGCTTGGGAGCAGTACTTC	CASSFKGTGAWEQYF
13	TRBV6-1	TRBJ2-7	NA	many	TGTGCCAGCAGTGAAGGGGACCTAATAGGAGAGTACTTC	CASSEGDLIGEYF
14	TRBV5-1	TRBJ1-6	NA	NA	TGCGCCAGCCAAGGACAGCCTACTAATTCACCCCTCCACTTT	CASQGQPTNSPLHF
14	TRBV4-2	TRBJ2-7	TRBD2	many	TGTGCCAGCAGCCAGAAAAGGGAGGGTGTCGAGCAGTACTTC	CASSQKREGVEQYF
15	TRBV9	TRBJ1-1	NA	NA	TGTGCCAGCAGCCCGCATAGAAAAATGAACACTGAAGCTTTCTTT	CASSPHRKMNTEAFF
15	TRBV29-1	TRBJ2-3	TRBD2	NA	TGCAGCGTTGAACCCCGACTAGCGGGGGCAGATACGCAGTATTTT	CSVEPRLAGADTQYF
15	TRBV5-4	TRBJ2-3	TRBD1	few	TGTGCCAGCAGCTACGGACAGGTCAGGGGGGATACGCAGTATTTT	CASSYGQVRGDTQYF
17	TRBV7-2	TRBJ1-1	NA	few	TGTGCCAGCAGCTCCAGCCCCAGGATTGGTAAGAACACTGAAGCTTTCTTT	CASSSSPRIGKNTEAFF
14	TRBV6-2/TRBV6-3	TRBJ2-5	NA	few	TGTGCCAGCAGTTACATGGGGGGACAAGAGACCCAGTACTTC	CASSYMGGQETQYF
14	TRBV4-3	TRBJ2-3	NA	NA	TGCGCCAGCAGCCTAAGATCATTCACAGATACGCAGTATTTT	CASSLRSFTDTQYF